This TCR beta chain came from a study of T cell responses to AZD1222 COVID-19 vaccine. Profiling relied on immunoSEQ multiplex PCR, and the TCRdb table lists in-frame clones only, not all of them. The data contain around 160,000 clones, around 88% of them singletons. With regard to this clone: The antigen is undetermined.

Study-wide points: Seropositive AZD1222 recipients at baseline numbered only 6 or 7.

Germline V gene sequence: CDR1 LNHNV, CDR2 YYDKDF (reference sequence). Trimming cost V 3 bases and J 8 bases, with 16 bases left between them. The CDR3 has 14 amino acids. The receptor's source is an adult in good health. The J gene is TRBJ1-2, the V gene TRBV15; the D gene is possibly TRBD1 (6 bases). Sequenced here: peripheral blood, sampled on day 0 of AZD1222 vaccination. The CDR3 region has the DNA TGTGCCACCAGCAGGGGTTGGACAGCGGGCGGCTACACCTTC. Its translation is CATSRGWTAGGYTF.